Below, 13 T cell receptor beta chains from the same sample are listed, as sequenced in a study of T-cell reconstitution after alpha-beta-depleted transplantation in children. The library targeted TCRbeta and was prepared with unique molecular identifiers. TCRdb reprocessed the PCR reads via MiXCR and lists one record per CDR3 protein. The sample lists about 72,000 distinct CDR3 sequences, approximately 7.4% occurring once. Sequencing used PBMCs from the stem cell graft donor, obtained from the stem cell graft. The receptors shown here come from a human donor who donated a stem cell graft to a child with acute lymphoblastic leukemia.

This clonotype turned up a few times. The chain combines TRBV7-9 with TRBJ2-2; D remains unclear. CDR3 length: 15 residues. Germline CDR1 is SEHNR and CDR2 is FQNEAQ (reference sequence). V lost 5 bases and J 0 bases, leaving 10 bases between the germline ends. CDR3 DNA: TGTGCCAGCAGCCCCGGAGACGCGAACACCGGGGAGCTGTTTTTT. As protein: CASSPGDANTGELFF.

This clonotype was seen ten or more times. This chain uses TRBV6-4 with TRBJ2-3, with D perhaps TRBD2 (6 bases). The CDR3 length is 16 residues. V was shortened by 3 bases and J by 0 bases, with 13 bases between the two germline ends. Per the germline V gene, CDR1 is MRHNA and CDR2 is SNTAGT. CDR3 coding DNA: TGTGCCAGCAGTGAGGAAATGGGGGGAAGCACAGATACGCAGTATTTT. It yields the protein CASSEEMGGSTDTQYF.

This clonotype showed up many times. V gene TRBV24-1 combines with J gene TRBJ1-5; D is perhaps TRBD1 (6 bases). Germline V gene data show CDR1 as KGHDR and CDR2 as SFDVKD. The germline V and J ends were trimmed by 4 bases and 6 bases, with 15 bases remaining between them. The CDR3 has 15 residues. The CDR3 DNA sequence: TGTGCCACCAGTGAGACAGGATTTCATGGTCAGCCCCAGCATTTT. It translates to CATSETGFHGQPQHF.

The sample holds many counts of this clonotype. This chain connects TRBV12-5 to TRBJ1-2, with D maybe TRBD1 (6 bases). V was pared by 2 bases and J by 4 bases, with 11 bases between. Germline assignment: CDR1 LGHNT and CDR2 FRNRAP. CDR3 length: 14 amino acids. This CDR3 reads CASGLPGHPYGYTF. In DNA form, the CDR3 reads TGTGCTAGTGGTTTGCCGGGACATCCCTATGGCTACACCTTC.

This chain links TRBV4-3 with TRBJ2-6, with D hard to call. Trimming took 4 bases from V and 3 from J, leaving 7 bases between them. The germline CDR1 and CDR2 sequences are LGHNA and YSLEER. There are 14 residues in the CDR3. The CDR3: CASSPRSGANVLTF. The CDR3 DNA follows: TGCGCCAGCAGCCCTAGGAGTGGGGCCAACGTCCTGACTTTC.

This clonotype was seen at least ten times. The chain has TRBV7-9 and TRBJ1-1, with D possibly TRBD1 on 5 matching bases. Germline V gene data show CDR1 as SEHNR and CDR2 as FQNEAQ (reference sequence). This CDR3 is 14 amino acids long. Trimming removed 7 bases at V and 5 bases at J, with 17 bases between. CDR3 DNA sequence: TGTGCCAGCACCTCAAGGGGCGATTGGACTGAAGCTTTCTTT. Protein: CASTSRGDWTEAFF.

The rearrangement links TRBV6-4 to TRBJ2-3; D is possibly TRBD1 or TRBD2 (6 bases each). Germline values: CDR1 MRHNA, CDR2 SNTAGT. V was pared by 3 bases and J by 0 bases, with 13 bases between. CDR3 length: 16 residues. The CDR3: CASSEGGGSSTDTQYF. The CDR3 DNA sequence: TGTGCCAGCAGTGAGGGGGGCGGCTCTAGCACAGATACGCAGTATTTT.

This clonotype has at least ten counts. The chain links TRBV7-7 to TRBJ1-2; D might be TRBD1 (6 bases). CDR1 SSHAT and CDR2 FNYEAQ come from the germline V gene (reference sequence). V lost 3 bases and J 3 bases, leaving 23 bases between the germline ends. There are 18 residues in the CDR3. CDR3 nucleotide sequence: TGTGCCAGCAGCTTTTCCACTAAACAGGGTAATGGTGACTATGGCTACACCTTC. It specifies CASSFSTKQGNGDYGYTF. Drawing the rest from reference TRBV7-7 and TRBJ1-2, the complete variable domain is GAGVSQSPRYKVTKRGQDVTLRCDPISSHATLYWYQQALGQGPEFLTYFNYEAQPDKSGLPSDRFSAERPEGSISTLTIQRTEQRDSAMYRCASSFSTKQGNGDYGYTFGSGTRLTVV.

V and J are TRBV6-1 and TRBJ2-3, with 7 bases aligning to TRBD2. Germline CDR1 and CDR2: MNHNS and SASEGT. With 7 bases clipped from V and 5 bases from J, the junction kept 12 bases outside the gene matches. CDR3 length equals 15 residues. CDR3: CASTQTSRIRDTQYF. The DNA of the CDR3 is TGTGCCAGCACCCAGACTAGCCGCATTCGAGATACGCAGTATTTT.

This clonotype was counted at least ten times. The chain uses TRBV20-1 and TRBJ2-3, with D possibly being TRBD1 or TRBD2 (5 bases each). From germline, CDR1 is DFQATT and CDR2 SNEGSKA (reference sequence). The CDR3 is 14 residues long. Between the trimmed V and J ends, which lost 4 bases and 7 bases, there was a span of 18 bases. CDR3: CSAKGPAVNNTQYF. The CDR3 DNA follows: TGCAGTGCTAAGGGACCAGCCGTAAATAATACGCAGTATTTT.

Ten or more counts support this clonotype. The rearrangement links TRBV15 to TRBJ2-1; TRBD1 agrees at 7 bases. CDR3 length: 13 residues. Germline assignment: CDR1 LNHNV and CDR2 YYDKDF (reference sequence). V gave up 8 bases and J gave up 3 bases; unmatched junction bases: 4. CDR3 DNA sequence: TGTGCCACCTCTCCAGGGGGCTACAATGAGCAGTTCTTC. It is translated as CATSPGGYNEQFF.

Ten or more counts support this clonotype. This chain joins TRBV5-5 and TRBJ2-7; D unclear. CDR1 is SGHKS, CDR2 YYEKEE, per germline (reference sequence). The V gene lost 2 bases and the J gene lost 3 bases, with 6 bases spanning the gap. CDR3 length: 12 amino acids. CDR3 sequence reads: CASSFADYEQYF. The DNA for the CDR3 is TGTGCCAGCAGCTTCGCGGACTACGAGCAGTACTTC.

The chain has TRBV28 and TRBJ1-5; no reliable D call. The CDR3 runs to 16 residues. Germline assignment: CDR1 MDHEN and CDR2 SYDVKM. The V end was cut by 5 bases, the J end by 1 base, with 15 bases between. CDR3 bases: TGTGCCAGCAGTCCCTCCGGGCCCGGCAGCAATCAGCCCCAGCATTTT. It codes for CASSPSGPGSNQPQHF.